The 32 T cell receptor beta chains reported below all come from one sample, sequenced in a study of blood T cell repertoires in COVID-19. The table came from immunoSEQ multiplex PCR; TCRdb's copy has only in-frame clones and leaves some out. This sample has 80,000 to 95,000 clones; approximately 88% occur once, and the top ten carry 3% to 4%. The sample taken for sequencing was peripheral blood. Receptor source: a woman in her 70s with acute or convalescent COVID-19.

The chain is built from TRBV3-1 (or the pseudogene TRBV3-2) and TRBJ1-6, with 9 bases matching TRBD1. Germline lookup yields CDR1 LGHDT and CDR2 YNNKEL (reference sequence). Trimming removed 0 bases from V and 7 bases from J; junction bases left unmatched: 1. This CDR3 has 15 residues. Written as DNA, the CDR3 is TGTGCCAGCAGCCAAGAGGACAGGGGCAATTCACCCCTCCACTTT. Translated, it gives CASSQEDRGNSPLHF.

The chain uses TRBV10-1 and TRBJ2-3; D is possibly TRBD1 (5 bases). CDR3 length: 17 residues. Germline V gives CDR1 WNHNN, CDR2 SYGVQD (reference sequence). V dropped 0 bases and J dropped 1 base, with 14 bases sitting between them. In nucleotides, the CDR3 is TGCGCCAGCAGTGAGTCCTTAAGACAGTTTGGCACAGATACGCAGTATTTT. Translated, it gives CASSESLRQFGTDTQYF.

This chain joins TRBV20-1 and TRBJ1-6; D is perhaps TRBD1 (5 bases). This CDR3 has 11 residues. Trimming took off 8 bases at V and 12 bases at J, with 14 bases between the two ends. CDR1 DFQATT and CDR2 SNEGSKA come from the germline V gene (reference sequence). This CDR3 reads CSPEHQGPLHF. The DNA of the CDR3 is TGCAGTCCGGAACATCAGGGACCCCTCCACTTT.

CDR3 sequence: CASTSGRAFHEQYF. CDR3 nucleotides: TGCGCCAGCACTAGCGGGAGGGCCTTCCACGAGCAGTACTTC. This rearrangement joins TRBV5-1 to TRBJ2-7; 12 bases align to TRBD2. This CDR3 has 14 residues. V lost 6 bases to trimming and J lost 5 bases; unmatched junction nucleotides: 6. CDR1 is SGHRS, CDR2 YFSETQ, per germline.

V usage is TRBV6-5 and J usage is TRBJ1-2, with a weak D call TRBD1 (5 bases). Germline values: CDR1 MNHEY, CDR2 SVGAGI. The CDR3 totals 13 residues. V was cut by 1 base and J by 7 bases, with 10 bases left in between. CDR3 DNA: TGTGCCAGCAGTTACTGGGGGGAAGCTGGCTACACCTTC. Its translation is CASSYWGEAGYTF.

The chain recombines TRBV4-2 with TRBJ1-5; the match to TRBD1 covers 9 bases. From germline, CDR1 is LGHNA and CDR2 YNFKEQ. This CDR3 comprises 16 residues. Trimming removed 0 bases from V and 6 bases from J; junction bases left unmatched: 6. CDR3 sequence: CASSQDTTGGGQPQHF. DNA for the CDR3: TGTGCCAGCAGCCAAGATACGACAGGGGGAGGTCAGCCCCAGCATTTT.

The J gene is TRBJ1-2, the V gene TRBV19, with D tentatively TRBD1 (6 bases). Germline assignment: CDR1 LNHDA and CDR2 SQIVND (reference sequence). Trimming cost V 3 bases and J 8 bases, with 10 bases left between them. The CDR3 extends over 12 amino acids. The CDR3 DNA reads TGTGCCAGTAGTATTTGGGGGCTCGGCTACACCTTC. Translation gives CASSIWGLGYTF.

The chain couples TRBV10-3 to TRBJ1-6, with 7 bases aligning to TRBD1. Per the germline V gene, CDR1 is ENHRY and CDR2 is SYGVKD. This CDR3 comprises 18 residues. V was clipped by 2 bases and J by 5 bases; unmatched bases: 12. The DNA for the CDR3 is TGTGCCATCAGTGAGGACGGGACAGCTCCCTTTAATAATTCACCCCTCCACTTT. Encoded protein: CAISEDGTAPFNNSPLHF.

The rearrangement joins TRBV11-3 to TRBJ2-2; TRBD2 might be the D (5 bases). V was clipped by 3 bases and J by 1 base, with 6 bases between them. Germline assignment: CDR1 SGHNT and CDR2 YENEEA. The CDR3 consists of 14 residues. The chain's CDR3 is CASSFEGNTGELFF. CDR3 nucleotides: TGTGCCAGCAGCTTCGAGGGGAACACCGGGGAGCTGTTTTTT.

The V and J genes are TRBV6-6 and TRBJ1-2, with no clear D. Germline CDR1 is MNHNY and CDR2 is SVGAGI (reference sequence). The CDR3 consists of 12 residues. V was clipped by 5 bases and J by 7 bases, with 11 bases between them. CDR3 nucleotide sequence: TGTGCCAGCAGTAGAGAGGCACTTGGCTACACCTTC. Translating it yields CASSREALGYTF.

The V and J genes are TRBV6-5 and TRBJ2-2; D uncertain. The CDR3 runs 11 residues. The germline CDR1 and CDR2 sequences are MNHEY and SVGAGI. V lost 6 bases and J lost 5, with 4 bases in between. For the CDR3, the DNA is TGTGCCAGCAGCCGTACCGGGGAGCTGTTTTTT. Encoded protein: CASSRTGELFF.

The chain is built from TRBV27 and TRBJ2-1, with TRBD2 identical over 13 bases. The CDR3 has 17 residues. Trimming took 1 base from V and 4 from J; bases not matched to a gene: 4. Germline assignment: CDR1 MNHEY and CDR2 SMNVEV (reference sequence). The CDR3: CASSLLGTSGVYNEQFF. The CDR3, as DNA: TGTGCCAGCAGTTTATTGGGGACTAGCGGGGTTTACAATGAGCAGTTCTTC.

This clone was recorded once. The chain is built from TRBV6-1 and TRBJ1-1; 9 nucleotides line up with TRBD1. Germline V CDR1 and CDR2: MNHNS, SASEGT. With 0 bases clipped from V and 3 bases from J, the junction kept 14 bases outside the gene matches. CDR3 size: 19 residues. CDR3 in amino acids: CASSEAGQGLKEWDTEAFF. CDR3 DNA: TGTGCCAGCAGTGAAGCGGGACAGGGACTTAAAGAATGGGACACTGAAGCTTTCTTT.

The chain combines TRBV5-1 with TRBJ1-1, with D perhaps TRBD1 (6 bases). The V gene lost 0 bases and the J gene lost 5 bases, with 11 bases spanning the gap. Germline V gives CDR1 SGHRS, CDR2 YFSETQ. The CDR3 contains 14 residues. Written as DNA, the CDR3 is TGCGCCAGCAGCTTGGAGTACGGACAGACTGAAGCTTTCTTT. Residues: CASSLEYGQTEAFF.

This sequence joins TRBV6-1 and TRBJ1-2, with 10 nucleotides matching TRBD1. V dropped 3 bases and J dropped 0; count of bases not matched to a gene: 1. Germline V CDR1 and CDR2: MNHNS, SASEGT. This CDR3 comprises 15 residues. CDR3 nucleotides: TGTGCCAGCAGTGAGGGGACAGGGGCTAACTATGGCTACACCTTC. Translated: CASSEGTGANYGYTF.

The rearrangement joins TRBV5-1 to TRBJ2-2; 7 positions agree with TRBD1. This CDR3 region has 15 residues. Losses at the gene ends were 4 bases for V and 6 bases for J; bases not matched to a gene: 9. Germline loops: CDR1 SGHRS, CDR2 YFSETQ. DNA for the CDR3: TGCGCCAGCAGCCGGACAGGAGGCCTCCCCGGGGAGCTGTTTTTT. It encodes CASSRTGGLPGELFF. Drawing the rest from reference TRBV5-1 and TRBJ2-2, the complete variable domain is KAGVTQTPRYLIKTRGQQVTLSCSPISGHRSVSWYQQTPGQGLQFLFEYFSETQRNKGNFPGRFSGRQFSNSRSEMNVSTLELGDSALYLCASSRTGGLPGELFFGEGSRLTVL.

The rearrangement uses TRBV19 and TRBJ2-7; TRBD2 might be the D (5 bases). Germline values: CDR1 LNHDA, CDR2 SQIVND (reference sequence). Trimming removed 3 bases from V and 3 bases from J, with 9 bases in between. CDR3 length equals 13 residues. The CDR3 protein is CASSIARDYEQYF. CDR3 DNA sequence: TGTGCCAGTAGTATTGCACGGGACTACGAGCAGTACTTC.

The chain links TRBV3-1 (or the pseudogene TRBV3-2) to TRBJ2-3; 7 nucleotides agree with TRBD1. The CDR3 runs to 16 residues. Trimming removed 0 bases from V and 3 bases from J; junction bases left unmatched: 6. Germline V lookup: CDR1 LGHDT, CDR2 YNNKEL (reference sequence). The CDR3 region is CASSQDIGRGTDTQYF. CDR3 DNA: TGTGCCAGCAGCCAAGATATCGGCAGGGGGACAGATACGCAGTATTTT.

V and J are TRBV15 and TRBJ1-1, with 9 bases that match TRBD1. With V trimmed by 6 bases and J by 2 bases, 7 bases remained unmatched. CDR1 and CDR2 from the germline V gene are LNHNV and YYDKDF (reference sequence). The CDR3 has 15 residues. This chain's CDR3 is CATSPGGQGNTEAFF. The CDR3 bases are TGTGCCACCAGTCCCGGGGGACAGGGTAACACTGAAGCTTTCTTT.

The chain joins TRBV19 to TRBJ1-5; D might be TRBD1 (5 bases). Per germline, CDR1 LNHDA and CDR2 SQIVND (reference sequence). The V gene lost 5 bases and the J gene lost 3 bases, with 14 bases spanning the gap. This CDR3 spans 15 amino acids. The DNA of the CDR3 is TGTGCCAGTAGTGTGGTGTCAGGGTCCAATCAGCCCCAGCATTTT. This codes for CASSVVSGSNQPQHF.

This chain uses TRBV2 with TRBJ1-2; tentative D call: TRBD1 (5 bases). The CDR3 loop spans 16 amino acids. Trimming removed 6 bases from V and 4 bases from J, with 21 bases in between. Germline CDR1 SNHLY, CDR2 FYNNEI. CDR3 in amino acids: CASSPIGVSGGYGYTF. For the CDR3, the DNA is TGTGCCAGCAGCCCCATTGGGGTATCGGGGGGCTATGGCTACACCTTC.

The V and J genes are TRBV6-5 and TRBJ1-1, with 8 nucleotides matching TRBD1. After removal of 6 bases from V and 1 base from J, the junction contained 4 bases not matched to a gene. This CDR3 has 14 residues. Germline V gives CDR1 MNHEY, CDR2 SVGAGI. CDR3 DNA: TGTGCCAGCAGCCTCCAGGGGGCGAACACTGAAGCTTTCTTT. This encodes CASSLQGANTEAFF.

This clone has just one count. V and J are TRBV14 and TRBJ1-3; possible D gene TRBD1, 5 bases. Germline lookup yields CDR1 SGHDN and CDR2 FVKESK. V lost 0 bases to trimming and J lost 4 bases, with 13 bases between them. The CDR3 runs 16 residues. The CDR3 here is CASSQDSLRTGNTIYF. The CDR3 DNA follows: TGTGCCAGCAGCCAAGATTCATTACGGACAGGAAACACCATATATTTT.

The rearrangement uses TRBV6-1 and TRBJ1-4; possibly TRBD1 for D (5 bases). Trimming took off 3 bases at V and 7 bases at J, with 9 bases between the two ends. The V gene's germline CDR1 is MNHNS and CDR2 SASEGT. This CDR3 is 13 amino acids long. In DNA form, the CDR3 reads TGTGCCAGCAGTGAGGGAAGGGGTGAAAAACTGTTTTTT. It yields the protein CASSEGRGEKLFF.

The V call is TRBV4-2, the J call TRBJ2-5, with a possible D match to TRBD1 (5 bases). CDR1 and CDR2 from the germline V gene are LGHNA and YNFKEQ. V was shortened by 1 base and J by 2 bases, with 8 bases between the two germline ends. The CDR3 is made up of 14 amino acids. CDR3 amino acids: CASSQVNRQETQYF. CDR3 bases: TGTGCCAGCAGCCAAGTAAACAGGCAAGAGACCCAGTACTTC.

The rearrangement uses TRBV10-2 and TRBJ1-1, with 9 nucleotides matching TRBD1. V lost 3 bases to trimming and J lost 1 base; unmatched junction nucleotides: 6. The V gene's germline CDR1 is WSHSY and CDR2 SAAADI. The CDR3 spans 16 residues. CDR3 protein: CASSERGTGTNTEAFF. The CDR3 DNA follows: TGCGCCAGCAGTGAACGTGGGACAGGGACGAACACTGAAGCTTTCTTT.

This chain joins TRBV7-9 and TRBJ2-5; 13 nucleotides align to TRBD2. CDR3 length: 16 residues. CDR1 is SEHNR, CDR2 FQNEAQ, per germline (reference sequence). V dropped 5 bases and J dropped 2; count of bases not matched to a gene: 5. CDR3 in DNA: TGTGCCAGCAGCCCGCAGACTAGCGGGGGGCAAGAGACCCAGTACTTC. Residues: CASSPQTSGGQETQYF.

This rearrangement joins TRBV7-9 to TRBJ2-7, with a tentative D call TRBD2 (6 bases). CDR3 length equals 13 residues. Trimming shortened V by 5 bases and J by 2 bases, and 10 bases separated the two germline ends. Germline loops: CDR1 SEHNR, CDR2 FQNEAQ (reference sequence). In DNA form, the CDR3 reads TGTGCCAGCAGCGGCGGGGCCACCTACGAGCAGTACTTC. Residues: CASSGGATYEQYF.

The J gene is TRBJ1-2, the V gene TRBV7-9; D gene ambiguous. This CDR3 has 15 residues. Per the germline V gene, CDR1 is SEHNR and CDR2 is FQNEAQ (reference sequence). The V and J ends lost 1 base and 8 bases respectively, with 17 bases between them. The CDR3 coding sequence is TGTGCCAGCAGCTTAGTGTTGTCCGGGGTGGCGGGCTACACCTTC. Protein sequence: CASSLVLSGVAGYTF.

This clone was seen once. The chain carries TRBV6-5 and TRBJ1-1; possible D gene TRBD1, 5 bases. V gave up 2 bases and J gave up 5 bases, with 12 bases separating them. The CDR3 spans 14 residues. CDR1 and CDR2 (germline): MNHEY, SVGAGI. CDR3 amino acids: CASSYSGARTEAFF. The CDR3 nucleotides read TGTGCCAGCAGTTACAGTGGGGCGCGGACTGAAGCTTTCTTT.

V usage is TRBV4-2 and J usage is TRBJ2-1; 9 bases are a match to TRBD1. Trimming at V came to 2 bases and at J to 6 bases, leaving 8 bases not matched to a gene. The CDR3 consists of 16 residues. Germline CDR1 LGHNA, CDR2 YNFKEQ. The CDR3: CASSQIFWDRANEQFF. Here the CDR3 DNA reads TGTGCCAGCAGCCAAATATTTTGGGACAGGGCCAATGAGCAGTTCTTC.

This chain joins TRBV24-1 and TRBJ2-1, with 14 bases that match TRBD2. The CDR3 is made up of 18 amino acids. The V gene's germline CDR1 is KGHDR and CDR2 SFDVKD. Unmatched junction bases numbered 9, after V lost 4 bases and J lost 5 bases. CDR3 DNA: TGTGCCACCAGTGACCCTTCCAGACTAGCGGGAGGGCACAATGAGCAGTTCTTC. It specifies CATSDPSRLAGGHNEQFF.